Below, 24 T cell receptor beta chains from the same sample are listed, as sequenced in a study of control samples from healthy donors and cancer patients. TCRdb's table, derived via immunoSEQ multiplex PCR, lists solely in-frame clones and lacks some. Of 180,000 or so clones in the sample, 93% were seen once. What was sequenced was blood. These receptors came from an older woman in good health.

The chain recombines TRBV6-1 with TRBJ2-3; D gene unclear. The CDR3 extends over 17 amino acids. V lost 1 base and J lost 1, with 15 bases in between. CDR1 MNHNS and CDR2 SASEGT come from the germline V gene. DNA of the CDR3: TGTGCCAGCAGTGAAGGGGCCGGAGTTGGGGGCACAGATACGCAGTATTTT. Its protein product is CASSEGAGVGGTDTQYF.

The genes are TRBV7-2 and TRBJ1-6, with unresolved D. V lost 5 bases, J lost 6 bases, and 8 bases lay in between. Germline lookup yields CDR1 SGHTA and CDR2 FQGNSA. The CDR3 length is 13 residues. The CDR3: CASSDSGNSPLHF. The CDR3, as DNA: TGTGCCAGCAGCGATAGCGGTAATTCACCCCTCCACTTT.

The rearrangement uses TRBV7-3 and TRBJ2-2; TRBD1 matches at 9 bases. Germline CDR1 SGHTA, CDR2 FQGTGA. CDR3 length: 16 residues. V lost 4 bases and J lost 4; bases outside the gene matches: 7. The CDR3 region has the DNA TGTGCCAGCAGCTCTTACAGGGGGCGGTCCACCGGGGAGCTGTTTTTT. Residues: CASSSYRGRSTGELFF.

The chain carries TRBV24-1 and TRBJ2-7; TRBD1 agrees at 8 bases. The germline V gene encodes CDR1 KGHDR and CDR2 SFDVKD. V lost 3 bases to trimming and J lost 5 bases; unmatched junction nucleotides: 8. The CDR3 sequence is 15 residues long. The CDR3 DNA is TGTGCCACCAGTGATCCCTCCAGGGGGCTCAACGAGCAGTACTTC. Its translation: CATSDPSRGLNEQYF.

The CDR3: CASSEQGQETQYF. In nucleotides, the CDR3 is TGTGCCAGCAGTGAGCAGGGTCAGGAGACCCAGTACTTC. The chain uses TRBV6-1 and TRBJ2-5; D is possibly TRBD1 (5 bases). The V gene's germline CDR1 is MNHNS and CDR2 SASEGT. V was shortened by 3 bases and J by 5 bases, with 10 bases between the two germline ends. The CDR3 is 13 residues long.

In its sample, this clone was seen a few times. The chain recombines TRBV3-1 (or the pseudogene TRBV3-2) with TRBJ1-6; D ambiguous. This CDR3 is 15 amino acids long. Germline lookup yields CDR1 LGHDT and CDR2 YNNKEL (reference sequence). V was shortened by 0 bases and J by 5 bases, with 8 bases between the two germline ends. The chain's CDR3 is CASSQECKHNSPLHF. The DNA of the CDR3 is TGTGCCAGCAGCCAAGAGTGCAAACATAATTCACCCCTCCACTTT.

CDR3 nucleotides: TGCGCCAGCAGCCAACCGGGACAGGGTTACAATGAGCAGTTCTTC. This translates into CASSQPGQGYNEQFF. The V and J genes are TRBV4-3 and TRBJ2-1, with 9 positions matching TRBD1. Trimming removed 2 bases from V and 4 bases from J; junction bases left unmatched: 3. Germline V gene data show CDR1 as LGHNA and CDR2 as YSLEER. This CDR3 spans 15 amino acids.

This sequence joins TRBV4-1 and TRBJ1-2; 8 nucleotides match TRBD1. This CDR3 is 15 amino acids long. The germline gives CDR1 MGHRA, CDR2 YSYEKL. V shed 2 bases and J 4 bases; nucleotides not matched to a gene: 6. CDR3 region: CASSQTGQEGYGYTF. The DNA for the CDR3 is TGCGCCAGCAGCCAAACGGGACAGGAAGGCTATGGCTACACCTTC.

The gene calls are TRBV19 and TRBJ1-5; D may be TRBD1 (6 bases). The CDR3 is 14 residues long. CDR1 and CDR2 from the germline V gene are LNHDA and SQIVND (reference sequence). V was trimmed by 6 bases and J by 3 bases, leaving 12 bases between them. For the CDR3, the DNA is TGTGCCAGTAGCGAGGGACACAACAATCAGCCCCAGCATTTT. It encodes CASSEGHNNQPQHF.

This clone occurred once. It is unclear where the CDR3 begins or ends on the DNA, so no DNA is shown, and the CDR3 is as TCRdb lists it. The chain joins TRBV5-1 to TRBJ1-1; TRBD1, the table's D call, lacks a check against the DNA. Germline V CDR1 and CDR2: SGHRS, YFSETQ. The CDR3 length is 16 residues, termini included. The CDR3: CASSLDGSILDTEAFF.

The chain has TRBV13 and TRBJ1-3, with D perhaps TRBD1 (5 bases). CDR1 and CDR2 from the germline V gene are PRHDT and FYEKMQ (reference sequence). The CDR3 runs 16 residues. Trimming pared 2 bases from V and 0 bases from J, leaving 11 bases between. CDR3 residues: CASSLPGEASGNTIYF. For the CDR3, the DNA is TGTGCCAGCAGCTTACCGGGGGAAGCCTCTGGAAACACCATATATTTT.

The chain links TRBV7-9 to TRBJ2-1, with a weak D call TRBD2 (5 bases). Germline V CDR1 and CDR2: SEHNR, FQNEAQ (reference sequence). The V and J ends lost 2 bases and 4 bases respectively, with 15 bases between them. This CDR3 is built from 16 residues. The chain's CDR3 is CASSLYLLGVYNEQFF. In DNA form, the CDR3 reads TGTGCCAGCAGCTTATATCTCCTGGGAGTTTACAATGAGCAGTTCTTC.

V and J are TRBV7-9 and TRBJ2-6, with 9 bases that match TRBD1. V was clipped by 3 bases and J by 2 bases; unmatched bases: 5. The CDR3 totals 17 residues. CDR1 is SEHNR and CDR2 is FQNEAQ in the germline V gene (reference sequence). CDR3 amino acids: CASSFSRTGAGANVLTF. CDR3 in DNA: TGTGCCAGCAGCTTCTCTCGGACAGGGGCTGGGGCCAACGTCCTGACTTTC.

About this clone: The sample contains more than one DNA sequence encoding this CDR3. The CDR3 DNA is TGTGCCAGCTCACCGCCGGGACAGGGAGGAGATACGCAGTATTTT. Encoded protein: CASSPPGQGGDTQYF. This chain joins TRBV18 and TRBJ2-3, with 9 bases that match TRBD1. This CDR3 has 15 residues. V lost 3 bases to trimming and J lost 5 bases; unmatched junction nucleotides: 6. Germline CDR1 is KGHSH and CDR2 is LQKENI.

V gene TRBV7-8 combines with J gene TRBJ1-5; 11 nucleotides line up with TRBD1. The CDR3 spans 17 residues. After removal of 3 bases from V and 1 base from J, the junction contained 5 bases not matched to a gene. Germline V gene data show CDR1 as SGHVS and CDR2 as FQNEAQ. In DNA, the CDR3 is TGTGCCAGCAGCTTGGACAGGGGGCGGGGGAGCAATCAGCCCCAGCATTTT. The encoded protein is CASSLDRGRGSNQPQHF.

The genes are TRBV5-8 and TRBJ2-6; the D is unclear. The germline V and J ends were trimmed by 4 bases and 3 bases, with 11 bases remaining between them. The CDR3 is 15 amino acids. CDR1 is SGHTS and CDR2 is YDEGEE in the germline V gene. CDR3 protein: CASSRTWFGANVLTF. In DNA, the CDR3 is TGTGCCAGCAGCCGCACCTGGTTTGGGGCCAACGTCCTGACTTTC.

This chain uses TRBV19 with TRBJ1-5; tentatively, D is TRBD1 (6 bases). Germline lookup yields CDR1 LNHDA and CDR2 SQIVND (reference sequence). CDR3 length: 16 residues. Between the trimmed V and J ends, which lost 2 bases and 0 bases, there was a span of 11 bases. The CDR3 loop is CASSIWTVYSNQPQHF. The CDR3 bases are TGTGCCAGTAGTATATGGACAGTCTATAGCAATCAGCCCCAGCATTTT.

Here the CDR3 DNA reads TGTGCCTGGACTAAAGGGTTAATTAATGAAAAACTGTTTTTT. The encoded protein is CAWTKGLINEKLFF. The J gene is TRBJ1-4, the V gene TRBV30, with D uncertain. Germline CDR1 is GTSNPN and CDR2 is SVGIG (reference sequence). The CDR3 loop spans 14 amino acids. Between the trimmed V and J ends, which lost 4 bases and 4 bases, there was a span of 13 bases.

The chain is built from TRBV25-1 and TRBJ1-2; D remains ambiguous. Germline CDR1 reads MGHDK; CDR2 reads SYGVNS. The CDR3 consists of 13 residues. V lost 4 bases and J lost 6, with 12 bases in between. CDR3 bases: TGTGCCAGCAGTGTGCGGGGTGGCAATGGCTACACCTTC. It translates to CASSVRGGNGYTF.

The V gene is TRBV7-3, the J gene TRBJ1-1, with D maybe TRBD1 (6 bases). Trimming took off 5 bases at V and 4 bases at J, with 26 bases between the two ends. Germline V CDR1 and CDR2: SGHTA, FQGTGA. The CDR3 spans 18 residues. This CDR3 reads CASSPRGQPGVLVTEAFF. CDR3 sequence (DNA): TGTGCCAGCAGCCCAAGAGGACAGCCCGGGGTTTTAGTCACTGAAGCTTTCTTT.

This clone occurred once. V gene TRBV7-9 combines with J gene TRBJ1-2; a possible D gene is TRBD1 (5 bases). V was trimmed by 4 bases and J by 1 base, leaving 10 bases between them. Germline loops: CDR1 SEHNR, CDR2 FQNEAQ (reference sequence). The CDR3 has 14 residues. The CDR3 spells CASSSAGINYGYTF. CDR3 DNA: TGTGCCAGCAGCTCCGCAGGGATTAACTATGGCTACACCTTC.

CDR3 coding DNA: TGTGCCAGCAGTTCATACAGCATGAACACTGAAGCTTTCTTT. It yields the protein CASSSYSMNTEAFF. V and J are TRBV6-5 and TRBJ1-1; D remains ambiguous. Germline values: CDR1 MNHEY, CDR2 SVGAGI. This CDR3 region has 14 residues. V lost 4 bases and J lost 0, with 9 bases in between.

The V and J genes are TRBV4-2 and TRBJ2-3; 10 bases match TRBD2. CDR3 length: 19 residues. The V segment lost 1 base and the J segment 1 base; nucleotides outside the gene matches: 11. Germline V gives CDR1 LGHNA, CDR2 YNFKEQ. DNA of the CDR3: TGTGCCAGCAGCCAAGCTTGGCCTAGCGGGGGCCCAGGCACAGATACGCAGTATTTT. Translation: CASSQAWPSGGPGTDTQYF.

The chain couples TRBV6-4 to TRBJ2-7; D is possibly TRBD1 (6 bases). V lost 4 bases, J lost 0 bases, and 7 bases lay in between. CDR1 is MRHNA, CDR2 SNTAGT, per germline. There are 13 residues in the CDR3. In DNA form, the CDR3 reads TGTGCCAGCAGTGTGGACAGCTCCTACGAGCAGTACTTC. Protein: CASSVDSSYEQYF.